In this sample, the clone carrying this T cell receptor (beta chain) turned up many times. TCRdb reprocessed the 5' RACE reads via MiXCR and lists one record per CDR3 protein. The repertoire holds approximately 59,000 distinct CDR3 sequences, with around 5% as singletons. The entry originates in a study of neurological immune-mediated disorders. V lost 5 bases to trimming and J lost 2 bases; unmatched junction nucleotides: 8. CDR3 length: 16 amino acids. CDR1 SEHNR and CDR2 FQNEAQ come from the germline V gene (reference sequence). The source of this sequence is a human donor with multiple sclerosis. The donor label of this sample is uncertain. The specimen was PBMCs. This chain connects TRBV7-9 to TRBJ2-3, with 9 bases lining up with TRBD2. The CDR3 region is CASSGRGGGNTDTQYF. The CDR3 DNA reads as TGTGCCAGCAGCGGACGCGGGGGGGGCAACACAGATACGCAGTATTTT.